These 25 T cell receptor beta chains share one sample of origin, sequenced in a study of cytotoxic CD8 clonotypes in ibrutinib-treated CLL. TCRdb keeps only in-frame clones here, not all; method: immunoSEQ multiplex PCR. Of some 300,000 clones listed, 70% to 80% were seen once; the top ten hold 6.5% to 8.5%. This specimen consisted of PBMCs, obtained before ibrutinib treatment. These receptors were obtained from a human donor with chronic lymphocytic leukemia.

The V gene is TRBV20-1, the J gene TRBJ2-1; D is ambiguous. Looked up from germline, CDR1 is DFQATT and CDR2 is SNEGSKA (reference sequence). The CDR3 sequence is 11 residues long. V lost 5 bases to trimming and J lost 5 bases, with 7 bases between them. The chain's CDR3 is CSAGKNNEQFF. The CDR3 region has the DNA TGCAGTGCTGGGAAAAACAATGAGCAGTTCTTC.

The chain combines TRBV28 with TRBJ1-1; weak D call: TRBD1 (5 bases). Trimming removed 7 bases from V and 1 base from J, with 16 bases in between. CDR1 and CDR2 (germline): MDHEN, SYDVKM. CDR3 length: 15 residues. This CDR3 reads CASTPQGAPNTEAFF. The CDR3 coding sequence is TGTGCCAGCACCCCTCAGGGAGCTCCGAACACTGAAGCTTTCTTT.

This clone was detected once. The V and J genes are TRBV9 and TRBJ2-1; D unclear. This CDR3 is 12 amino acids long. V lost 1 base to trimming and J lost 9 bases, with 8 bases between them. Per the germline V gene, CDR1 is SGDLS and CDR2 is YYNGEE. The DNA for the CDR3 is TGTGCCAGCAGCGTAATAGGTATTGAGCAGTTCTTC. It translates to CASSVIGIEQFF.

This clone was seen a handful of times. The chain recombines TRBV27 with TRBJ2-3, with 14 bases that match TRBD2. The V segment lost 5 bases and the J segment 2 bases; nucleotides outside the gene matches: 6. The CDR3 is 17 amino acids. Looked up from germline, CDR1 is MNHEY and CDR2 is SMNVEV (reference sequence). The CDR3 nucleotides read TGTGCCAGCAGTCCGGGGACTAGCGGGAGCTTCACAGATACGCAGTATTTT. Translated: CASSPGTSGSFTDTQYF.

The DNA of the CDR3 is TGTGCCAGCAGCGCCTATTACGAGACCCAGTACTTC. Protein sequence: CASSAYYETQYF. The chain recombines TRBV7-2 with TRBJ2-5; no definite D call. The CDR3 runs to 12 residues. Germline-derived CDR1 and CDR2 are SGHTA and FQGNSA. Trimming took off 5 bases at V and 5 bases at J, with 9 bases between the two ends.

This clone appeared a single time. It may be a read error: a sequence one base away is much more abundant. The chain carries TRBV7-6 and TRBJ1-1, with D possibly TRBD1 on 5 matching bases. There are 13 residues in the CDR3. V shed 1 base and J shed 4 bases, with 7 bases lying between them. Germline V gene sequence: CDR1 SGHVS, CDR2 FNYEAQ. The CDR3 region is CASSLGGSTEAFF. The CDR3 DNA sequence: TGTGCCAGCAGCTTAGGGGGGAGCACTGAAGCTTTCTTT.

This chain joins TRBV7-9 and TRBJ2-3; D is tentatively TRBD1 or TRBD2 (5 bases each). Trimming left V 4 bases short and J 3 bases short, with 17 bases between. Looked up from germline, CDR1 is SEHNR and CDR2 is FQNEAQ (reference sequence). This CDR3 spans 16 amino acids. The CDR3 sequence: CASSYPGPHPTDTQYF. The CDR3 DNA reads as TGTGCCAGCAGCTATCCGGGACCTCATCCAACAGATACGCAGTATTTT.

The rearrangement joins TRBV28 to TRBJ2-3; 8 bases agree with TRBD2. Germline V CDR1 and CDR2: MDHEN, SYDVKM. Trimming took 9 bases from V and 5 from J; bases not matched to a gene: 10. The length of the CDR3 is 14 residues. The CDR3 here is CASSPGGAIDTQYF. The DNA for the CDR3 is TGTGCCAGTAGCCCGGGGGGGGCTATAGATACGCAGTATTTT.

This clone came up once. The CDR3: CASSLLAGGPNEQFF. The CDR3, as DNA: TGTGCCAGCAGCCTACTAGCGGGAGGACCCAATGAGCAGTTCTTC. The genes are TRBV11-3 and TRBJ2-1; 12 nucleotides line up with TRBD2. The CDR3 extends over 15 amino acids. Germline V gene sequence: CDR1 SGHNT, CDR2 YENEEA. V shed 5 bases and J 6 bases; nucleotides not matched to a gene: 5.

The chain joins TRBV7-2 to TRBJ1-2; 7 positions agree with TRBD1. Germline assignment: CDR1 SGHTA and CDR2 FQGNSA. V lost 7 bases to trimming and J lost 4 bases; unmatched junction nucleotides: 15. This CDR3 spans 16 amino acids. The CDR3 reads CASTEQGIISIYGYTF. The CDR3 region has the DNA TGTGCCAGCACCGAACAGGGGATTATTTCGATCTATGGCTACACCTTC.

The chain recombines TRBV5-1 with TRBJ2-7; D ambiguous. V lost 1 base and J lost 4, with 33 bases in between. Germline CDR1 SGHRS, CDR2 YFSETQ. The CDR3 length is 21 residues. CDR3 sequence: CASSLFINWRHGSAVFYEQYF. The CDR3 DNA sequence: TGCGCCAGCAGCTTGTTTATCAATTGGCGGCATGGCAGCGCCGTATTTTACGAGCAGTACTTC.

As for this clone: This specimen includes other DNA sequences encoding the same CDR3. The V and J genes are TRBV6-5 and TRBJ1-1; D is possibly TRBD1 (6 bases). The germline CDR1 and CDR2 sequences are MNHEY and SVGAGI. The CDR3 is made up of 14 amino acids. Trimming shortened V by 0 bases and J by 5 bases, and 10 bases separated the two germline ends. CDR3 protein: CASSYSGGGTEAFF. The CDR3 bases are TGTGCCAGCAGTTACTCGGGGGGCGGTACTGAAGCTTTCTTT.

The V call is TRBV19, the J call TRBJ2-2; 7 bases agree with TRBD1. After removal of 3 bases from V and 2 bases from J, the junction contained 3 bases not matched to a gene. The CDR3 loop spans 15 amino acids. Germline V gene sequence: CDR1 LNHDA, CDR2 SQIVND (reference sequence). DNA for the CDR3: TGTGCCAGTAGTATGGGGACAGTCAACACCGGGGAGCTGTTTTTT. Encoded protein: CASSMGTVNTGELFF.

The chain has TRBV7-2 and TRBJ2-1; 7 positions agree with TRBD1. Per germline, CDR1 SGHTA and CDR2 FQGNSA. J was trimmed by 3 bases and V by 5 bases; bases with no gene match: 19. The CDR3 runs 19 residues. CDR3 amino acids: CASSRPRAGGPRDYNEQFF. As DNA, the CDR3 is TGTGCCAGCAGCCGCCCGCGGGCAGGGGGACCTAGGGACTACAATGAGCAGTTCTTC.

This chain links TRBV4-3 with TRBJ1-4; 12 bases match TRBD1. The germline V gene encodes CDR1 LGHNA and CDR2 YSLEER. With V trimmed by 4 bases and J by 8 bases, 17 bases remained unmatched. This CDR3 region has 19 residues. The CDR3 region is CASSPELTVGQGAEEKLFF. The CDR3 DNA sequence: TGCGCCAGCAGCCCAGAGCTCACCGTGGGACAGGGGGCAGAGGAAAAACTGTTTTTT.

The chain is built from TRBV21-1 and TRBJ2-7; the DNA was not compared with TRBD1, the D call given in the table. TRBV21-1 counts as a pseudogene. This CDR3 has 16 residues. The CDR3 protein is CASSKGGHQSSYEQYF. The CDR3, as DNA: TGTGCCAGCAGCAAAGGTGGACATCAGAGCTCCTACGAGCAGTACTTC.

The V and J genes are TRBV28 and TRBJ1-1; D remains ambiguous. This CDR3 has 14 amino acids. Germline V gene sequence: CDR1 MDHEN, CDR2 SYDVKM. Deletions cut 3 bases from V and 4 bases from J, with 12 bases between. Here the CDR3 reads CASSFPGRPTEAFF. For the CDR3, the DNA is TGTGCCAGCAGTTTCCCAGGCCGTCCCACTGAAGCTTTCTTT.

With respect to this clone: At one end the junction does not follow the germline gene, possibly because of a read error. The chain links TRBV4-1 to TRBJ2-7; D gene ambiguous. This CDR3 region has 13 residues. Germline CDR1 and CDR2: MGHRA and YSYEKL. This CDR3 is CASSQGPRGHELF. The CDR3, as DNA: TGCGCCAGCAGCCAAGGCCCGAGAGGCCACGAACTGTTC.

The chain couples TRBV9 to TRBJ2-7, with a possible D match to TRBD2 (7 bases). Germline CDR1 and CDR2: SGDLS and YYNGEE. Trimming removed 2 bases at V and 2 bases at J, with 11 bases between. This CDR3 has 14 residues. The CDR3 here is CASSVRGTTYEQYF. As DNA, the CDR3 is TGTGCCAGCAGCGTTAGGGGGACTACCTACGAGCAGTACTTC.

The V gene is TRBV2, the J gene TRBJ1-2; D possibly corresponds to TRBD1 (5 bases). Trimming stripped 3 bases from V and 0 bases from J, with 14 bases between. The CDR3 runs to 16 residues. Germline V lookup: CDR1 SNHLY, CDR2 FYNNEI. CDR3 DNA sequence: TGTGCCAGCAGTGATACAGGACTGTCCTCTAACTATGGCTACACCTTC. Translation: CASSDTGLSSNYGYTF.

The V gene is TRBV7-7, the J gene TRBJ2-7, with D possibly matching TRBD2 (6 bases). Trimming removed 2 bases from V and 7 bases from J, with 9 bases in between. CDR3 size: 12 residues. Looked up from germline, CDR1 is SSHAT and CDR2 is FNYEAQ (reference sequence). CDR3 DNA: TGTGCCAGCAGCTTACTAGCGCGGGAGCAGTACTTC. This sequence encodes CASSLLAREQYF.

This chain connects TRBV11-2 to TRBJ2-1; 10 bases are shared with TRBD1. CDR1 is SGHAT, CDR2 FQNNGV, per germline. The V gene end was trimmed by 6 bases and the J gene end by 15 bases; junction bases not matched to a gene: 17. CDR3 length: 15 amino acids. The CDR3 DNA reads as TGTGCCAGCAGAAAAGGACAGGGGGTCCCGGACCTGCGGTTCTTC. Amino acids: CASRKGQGVPDLRFF.

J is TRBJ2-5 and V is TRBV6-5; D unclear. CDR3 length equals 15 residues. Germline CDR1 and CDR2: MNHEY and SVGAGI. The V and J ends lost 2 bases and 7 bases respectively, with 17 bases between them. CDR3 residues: CASSYQGPRSVTQYF. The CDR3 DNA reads TGTGCCAGCAGTTACCAAGGGCCCCGGTCGGTGACCCAGTACTTC.

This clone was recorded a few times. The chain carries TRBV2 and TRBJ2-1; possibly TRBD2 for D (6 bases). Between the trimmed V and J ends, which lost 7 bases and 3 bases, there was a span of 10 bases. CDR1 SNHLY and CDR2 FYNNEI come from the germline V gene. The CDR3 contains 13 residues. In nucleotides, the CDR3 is TGTGCCAGCACGGGCGGGAACTACAATGAGCAGTTCTTC. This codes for CASTGGNYNEQFF.

CDR3: CASSQDRHRLYEQYF. The CDR3 DNA reads as TGCGCCAGCAGCCAAGATAGACACAGACTCTACGAGCAGTACTTC. The chain combines TRBV4-3 with TRBJ2-7; D unclear. Germline V gene lookup returns CDR1 LGHNA and CDR2 YSLEER. V was clipped by 0 bases and J by 3 bases, with 12 bases between them. This CDR3 is 15 amino acids long.